These T cell receptor beta chains were read from a single sample in a study of OX40 agonist ivuxolimab in advanced cancers. Clones were read by immunoSEQ multiplex PCR, and TCRdb kept only the in-frame ones, dropping some. Here the sample spans tens of thousands of clones, roughly 92% being singletons. The sequencing used CD4+ or CD8+ T cells sorted from blood, collected in a trial of the OX40 agonist ivuxolimab. The receptors were gathered from an adult with an advanced solid tumor such as melanoma, head and neck, liver or kidney cancer. Each CDR3 is given with its conserved first and last residue. The order of the fields is V gene, clone size, D gene, CDR3 length, J gene, CDR3 protein, CDR3 DNA. The D gene is left open where the match is weak. Clone size is given for some rows only: seen once, a few or many times, or a class if the clone is expanded.

v_gene: TRBV18
abundance: -
d_gene: -
len: 12
j_gene: TRBJ2-7
CDR3aa: CASSPSSYEQYF
CDR3nt: TGTGCCAGCTCACCAAGCTCCTACGAGCAGTACTTC

v_gene: TRBV6-5
abundance: -
d_gene: TRBD1
len: 14
j_gene: TRBJ1-2
CDR3aa: CASKLTGGGGGYTF
CDR3nt: TGTGCCAGCAAACTCACAGGGGGCGGCGGCGGCTACACCTTC

v_gene: TRBV21-1
abundance: -
d_gene: -
len: 14
j_gene: TRBJ2-2
CDR3aa: CASRGTGNTGELFF
CDR3nt: TGTGCCAGCAGGGGGACGGGGAACACCGGGGAGCTGTTTTTT

v_gene: TRBV5-1
abundance: -
d_gene: TRBD2
len: 15
j_gene: TRBJ2-3
CDR3aa: CASSETSGSGDTQYF
CDR3nt: TGCGCCAGCAGCGAGACTAGCGGGAGCGGAGATACGCAGTATTTT

v_gene: TRBV18
abundance: -
d_gene: TRBD1
len: 13
j_gene: TRBJ1-5
CDR3aa: CASSRDRNQPQHF
CDR3nt: TGTGCCAGCTCACGGGACAGAAATCAGCCCCAGCATTTT

v_gene: TRBV10-3
abundance: -
d_gene: TRBD1
len: 17
j_gene: TRBJ2-6
CDR3aa: CATPRGEGAGGANVLTF
CDR3nt: TGTGCCACTCCTCGTGGTGAGGGGGCGGGTGGGGCCAACGTCCTGACTTTC

v_gene: TRBV6-5
abundance: once
d_gene: -
len: 14
j_gene: TRBJ1-2
CDR3aa: CASSGRTSNYGYTF
CDR3nt: TGTGCCAGCAGCGGCAGAACGTCTAACTATGGCTACACCTTC

v_gene: TRBV5-1
abundance: -
d_gene: -
len: 15
j_gene: TRBJ2-3
CDR3aa: CASSLDPAGLDTQYF
CDR3nt: TGCGCCAGCAGCTTGGACCCCGCCGGCCTAGATACGCAGTATTTT

v_gene: TRBV6-5
abundance: -
d_gene: -
len: 14
j_gene: TRBJ1-1
CDR3aa: CASSQIRGNTEAFF
CDR3nt: TGTGCCAGCAGCCAGATCCGCGGGAACACTGAAGCTTTCTTT

v_gene: TRBV19
abundance: -
d_gene: -
len: 13
j_gene: TRBJ2-5
CDR3aa: CASGETAGKTQYF
CDR3nt: TGTGCCAGTGGGGAGACAGCAGGGAAGACCCAGTACTTC

v_gene: TRBV7-2
abundance: -
d_gene: -
len: 14
j_gene: TRBJ2-5
CDR3aa: CASSAFLGRETQYF
CDR3nt: TGTGCCAGCAGCGCCTTCTTAGGGAGGGAGACCCAGTACTTC

v_gene: TRBV2
abundance: -
d_gene: TRBD1
len: 15
j_gene: TRBJ1-1
CDR3aa: CASASFGQGGSEAFF
CDR3nt: TGTGCCAGCGCTAGTTTTGGACAGGGTGGTTCTGAAGCTTTCTTT

v_gene: TRBV15
abundance: -
d_gene: TRBD2
len: 20
j_gene: TRBJ2-6
CDR3aa: CATSRETRLAEISGANVLTF
CDR3nt: TGTGCCACCAGCAGAGAAACCAGACTAGCGGAAATCTCTGGGGCCAACGTCCTGACTTTC

v_gene: TRBV18
abundance: -
d_gene: -
len: 13
j_gene: TRBJ2-7
CDR3aa: CASSPPGSYEQYF
CDR3nt: TGTGCCAGCTCACCACCGGGCAGCTACGAGCAGTACTTC

v_gene: TRBV29-1
abundance: -
d_gene: -
len: 13
j_gene: TRBJ2-1
CDR3aa: CSVGGHAIGEQFF
CDR3nt: TGCAGCGTTGGGGGACACGCGATAGGAGAGCAGTTCTTC

v_gene: TRBV6-6
abundance: once
d_gene: -
len: 14
j_gene: TRBJ1-1
CDR3aa: CASKTRTVNTEAFF
CDR3nt: TGTGCCAGCAAAACAAGGACAGTGAACACTGAAGCTTTCTTT

v_gene: TRBV5-1
abundance: -
d_gene: -
len: 11
j_gene: TRBJ2-7
CDR3aa: CASSTDSEQYF
CDR3nt: TGCGCCAGCAGCACCGACAGCGAGCAGTACTTC

v_gene: TRBV19
abundance: -
d_gene: TRBD1
len: 14
j_gene: TRBJ2-5
CDR3aa: CASRLGQNQETQYF
CDR3nt: TGTGCCAGTAGATTGGGACAGAACCAAGAGACCCAGTACTTC

v_gene: TRBV7-2
abundance: once
d_gene: TRBD2
len: 16
j_gene: TRBJ2-7
CDR3aa: CASSFSAGGYPYEQYF
CDR3nt: TGTGCCAGCAGCTTTAGTGCGGGAGGGTACCCCTACGAGCAGTACTTC

v_gene: TRBV7-2
abundance: -
d_gene: -
len: 13
j_gene: TRBJ1-1
CDR3aa: CASSLEQALEAFF
CDR3nt: TGTGCCAGCAGCTTAGAGCAGGCTTTAGAAGCTTTCTTT

v_gene: TRBV6-1
abundance: -
d_gene: -
len: 11
j_gene: TRBJ2-1
CDR3aa: CASSFLNEQFF
CDR3nt: TGTGCCAGCAGTTTTTTAAATGAGCAGTTCTTC

v_gene: TRBV9
abundance: -
d_gene: TRBD2
len: 14
j_gene: TRBJ2-2
CDR3aa: CASSVGGRAGELFF
CDR3nt: TGTGCCAGCAGCGTAGGCGGGAGAGCCGGGGAGCTGTTTTTT

v_gene: TRBV7-3
abundance: -
d_gene: TRBD1
len: 15
j_gene: TRBJ2-2
CDR3aa: CASSLDRRNTGELFF
CDR3nt: TGTGCCAGCAGCTTGGACAGGCGGAACACCGGGGAGCTGTTTTTT